Listed below are T cell receptor beta chains from one sample, sequenced in a study of T cell responses to AZD1222 COVID-19 vaccine. TCRdb's table, derived via immunoSEQ multiplex PCR, lists solely in-frame clones and lacks some. The sample shows around 63,000 clones, 85% of them seen only once. Source: peripheral blood, taken on day 0 of AZD1222 vaccination. The source of these receptors is an adult in good health. CDR3s include the opening cysteine and the closing phenylalanine or tryptophan. The order of the fields is CDR3 protein, CDR3 DNA, J gene, clone size, V gene, D gene, CDR3 length. A D gene is named only where the DNA matches it firmly. Expanded clones get a size class; other rows say once, few or many, or leave the size out.

cdr3_aa: CASSLGRGGNSPLHF; cdr3_nt: TGTGCCAGCAGCTTAGGTAGGGGGGGAAATTCACCCCTCCACTTT; j_call: TRBJ1-6; clone_size: once; v_call: TRBV11-2; d_call: NA; cdr3_length: 15
cdr3_aa: CAWIMPDGYTF; cdr3_nt: TGTGCCTGGATTATGCCGGATGGCTACACCTTC; j_call: TRBJ1-2; clone_size: NA; v_call: TRBV30; d_call: NA; cdr3_length: 11
cdr3_aa: CASSVGGLNQPQHF; cdr3_nt: TGTGCCAGCAGCGTCGGGGGGCTTAATCAGCCCCAGCATTTT; j_call: TRBJ1-5; clone_size: NA; v_call: TRBV9; d_call: NA; cdr3_length: 14
cdr3_aa: CATSRSNRGTGELFF; cdr3_nt: TGTGCCACCAGCAGATCGAACCGGGGCACCGGGGAGCTGTTTTTT; j_call: TRBJ2-2; clone_size: NA; v_call: TRBV15; d_call: NA; cdr3_length: 15
cdr3_aa: CASSVDRARGYTF; cdr3_nt: TGTGCCAGCAGTGTCGACAGGGCTCGAGGCTACACCTTC; j_call: TRBJ1-2; clone_size: few; v_call: TRBV27; d_call: TRBD1; cdr3_length: 13
cdr3_aa: CASSLVQGDYEQYF; cdr3_nt: TGTGCCAGCAGCTTGGTGCAGGGCGACTACGAGCAGTACTTC; j_call: TRBJ2-7; clone_size: few; v_call: TRBV5-6; d_call: NA; cdr3_length: 14
cdr3_aa: CASSLGQNYGRETQYF; cdr3_nt: TGTGCCAGCAGTTTGGGACAAAATTACGGGAGGGAGACCCAGTACTTC; j_call: TRBJ2-5; clone_size: NA; v_call: TRBV6-5; d_call: NA; cdr3_length: 16
cdr3_aa: CASSLVLAGNEQFF; cdr3_nt: TGCGCCAGCAGCTTGGTGCTAGCAGGAAATGAGCAGTTCTTC; j_call: TRBJ2-1; clone_size: NA; v_call: TRBV5-1; d_call: NA; cdr3_length: 14
cdr3_aa: CASSVPRVNTIYF; cdr3_nt: TGTGCCAGCAGCGTCCCCCGTGTTAACACCATATATTTT; j_call: TRBJ1-3; clone_size: NA; v_call: TRBV4-2; d_call: NA; cdr3_length: 13
cdr3_aa: CASSGSPGVRTYEQYF; cdr3_nt: TGTGCCAGCAGCGGCAGTCCGGGGGTTAGGACCTACGAGCAGTACTTC; j_call: TRBJ2-7; clone_size: NA; v_call: TRBV5-6; d_call: NA; cdr3_length: 16
cdr3_aa: CASSLRLAGNNEQFF; cdr3_nt: TGTGCCAGCAGCTTAAGGCTAGCGGGGAACAATGAGCAGTTCTTC; j_call: TRBJ2-1; clone_size: NA; v_call: TRBV7-3; d_call: TRBD2; cdr3_length: 15
cdr3_aa: CASSMKSMGTEAFF; cdr3_nt: TGTGCCAGTAGTATGAAAAGTATGGGGACTGAAGCTTTCTTT; j_call: TRBJ1-1; clone_size: few; v_call: TRBV19; d_call: NA; cdr3_length: 14
cdr3_aa: CASTDHGRGGGYTF; cdr3_nt: TGTGCCAGTACTGACCATGGCAGGGGAGGTGGCTACACCTTC; j_call: TRBJ1-2; clone_size: NA; v_call: TRBV19; d_call: NA; cdr3_length: 14
cdr3_aa: CASSFGEPPGNTIYF; cdr3_nt: TGTGCCAGCAGCTTCGGAGAGCCTCCTGGAAACACCATATATTTT; j_call: TRBJ1-3; clone_size: NA; v_call: TRBV11-2; d_call: NA; cdr3_length: 15
cdr3_aa: CASSMGLGNTEAFF; cdr3_nt: TGTGCCAGTAGTATGGGGTTAGGAAACACTGAAGCTTTCTTT; j_call: TRBJ1-1; clone_size: NA; v_call: TRBV19; d_call: NA; cdr3_length: 14
cdr3_aa: CASSARQITGELFF; cdr3_nt: TGTGCCAGCAGTGCCAGACAGATAACCGGGGAGCTGTTTTTT; j_call: TRBJ2-2; clone_size: NA; v_call: TRBV25-1; d_call: NA; cdr3_length: 14
cdr3_aa: CASSSRGTDYNEQFF; cdr3_nt: TGTGCCAGCAGCTCGAGGGGGACAGATTACAATGAGCAGTTCTTC; j_call: TRBJ2-1; clone_size: NA; v_call: TRBV7-3; d_call: TRBD1; cdr3_length: 15
cdr3_aa: CASSLAPDTARGRIGQYF; cdr3_nt: TGTGCCAGCAGCTTAGCGCCCGACACTGCCAGGGGAAGAATTGGGCAGTACTTC; j_call: TRBJ2-7; clone_size: NA; v_call: TRBV7-8; d_call: NA; cdr3_length: 18
cdr3_aa: CASSSRGAEAFF; cdr3_nt: TGTGCCAGCAGCTCTAGGGGGGCAGAAGCTTTCTTT; j_call: TRBJ1-1; clone_size: NA; v_call: TRBV7-8; d_call: NA; cdr3_length: 12
cdr3_aa: CASSFDRVNTEAFF; cdr3_nt: TGCGCCAGCAGCTTCGATAGAGTGAACACTGAAGCTTTCTTT; j_call: TRBJ1-1; clone_size: NA; v_call: TRBV5-1; d_call: NA; cdr3_length: 14
cdr3_aa: CASTPVTYRAYNGQFF; cdr3_nt: TGTGCCAGCACCCCCGTCACCTACAGGGCTTACAATGGGCAGTTCTTC; j_call: TRBJ2-1; clone_size: NA; v_call: TRBV28; d_call: NA; cdr3_length: 16
cdr3_aa: CASSSGTGVDEQFF; cdr3_nt: TGTGCCAGCAGCTCCGGGACAGGGGTCGATGAGCAGTTCTTC; j_call: TRBJ2-1; clone_size: NA; v_call: TRBV6-5; d_call: TRBD1; cdr3_length: 14
cdr3_aa: CASSLAAGAPWNEQFF; cdr3_nt: TGCGCCAGCAGCTTGGCCGCGGGGGCCCCCTGGAATGAGCAGTTCTTC; j_call: TRBJ2-1; clone_size: NA; v_call: TRBV5-1; d_call: NA; cdr3_length: 16
cdr3_aa: CASGLGIGGAFF; cdr3_nt: TGTGCTAGTGGTTTGGGCATCGGGGGGGCTTTCTTT; j_call: TRBJ1-1; clone_size: few; v_call: TRBV12-5; d_call: NA; cdr3_length: 12
cdr3_aa: CASSPEWTGDPTSTF; cdr3_nt: TGTGCCAGCAGCCCCGAGTGGACAGGGGACCCGACGAGCACCTTC; j_call: TRBJ1-2; clone_size: NA; v_call: TRBV4-2; d_call: TRBD1; cdr3_length: 15
cdr3_aa: CAIISGTEAFF; cdr3_nt: TGTGCCATCATCTCCGGCACTGAAGCTTTCTTT; j_call: TRBJ1-1; clone_size: NA; v_call: TRBV10-3; d_call: NA; cdr3_length: 11
cdr3_aa: CAISPQGGDEKLFF; cdr3_nt: TGTGCCATCAGTCCACAGGGGGGGGATGAAAAACTGTTTTTT; j_call: TRBJ1-4; clone_size: NA; v_call: TRBV10-3; d_call: TRBD1; cdr3_length: 14
cdr3_aa: CASNAGLSGNTIYF; cdr3_nt: TGTGCCAGTAACGCCGGTCTCTCTGGAAACACCATATATTTT; j_call: TRBJ1-3; clone_size: NA; v_call: TRBV19; d_call: NA; cdr3_length: 14
cdr3_aa: CASSQARTGMNTEAFF; cdr3_nt: TGTGCCAGCAGCCAAGCCCGGACGGGAATGAACACTGAAGCTTTCTTT; j_call: TRBJ1-1; clone_size: NA; v_call: TRBV3-1/TRBV3-2; d_call: NA; cdr3_length: 16
cdr3_aa: CASPGTGANEQFF; cdr3_nt: TGTGCCAGCCCCGGGACTGGGGCCAATGAGCAGTTCTTC; j_call: TRBJ2-1; clone_size: NA; v_call: TRBV2; d_call: NA; cdr3_length: 13
cdr3_aa: CASSTSSHSYEQYF; cdr3_nt: TGTGCCAGCAGTACGAGCAGTCACTCCTACGAGCAGTACTTC; j_call: TRBJ2-7; clone_size: NA; v_call: TRBV6-5; d_call: NA; cdr3_length: 14
cdr3_aa: CASSLTPGPSRNEQFF; cdr3_nt: TGTGCCAGCAGCTTAACGCCGGGACCGTCGAGAAATGAGCAGTTCTTC; j_call: TRBJ2-1; clone_size: NA; v_call: TRBV7-3; d_call: NA; cdr3_length: 16
cdr3_aa: CASSYVGRRWNTEAFF; cdr3_nt: TGTGCCAGCAGTTACGTGGGGCGTCGATGGAACACTGAAGCTTTCTTT; j_call: TRBJ1-1; clone_size: NA; v_call: TRBV6-5; d_call: NA; cdr3_length: 16
cdr3_aa: CASSYPMGPQHF; cdr3_nt: TGTGCCAGCAGTTACCCGATGGGGCCCCAGCATTTT; j_call: TRBJ1-5; clone_size: NA; v_call: TRBV6-6; d_call: NA; cdr3_length: 12
cdr3_aa: CATSDLGQPPEYF; cdr3_nt: TGTGCCACCAGTGATTTGGGGCAGCCTCCTGAGTACTTC; j_call: TRBJ2-5; clone_size: once; v_call: TRBV24-1; d_call: NA; cdr3_length: 13